This is a list of T cell receptor beta chains from one sample in a study of regulatory T cells in long-lasting Graves disease. TCRdb processed the multiplex PCR reads anew with MiXCR; each CDR3 protein has one entry. This sample has hundreds of thousands of distinct CDR3 sequences; about 16% occur once, and the top ten carry 15% to 20%. This sample was shared with a second study, whose subject was T cells in Graves' hyperthyroidism and ophthalmopathy.

The sequencing here drew on peripheral blood mononuclear cells (PBMCs), taken at new diagnosis, from a patient treated with antithyroid drugs. The receptors were gathered from a young woman with Graves disease. Both conserved end residues are part of each CDR3. Fields, in order: J gene, D gene, V gene, clone size, CDR3 protein, CDR3 DNA. D genes are given only for firm matches. For some rows the clone size is stated as once, few or many, or as a class when expanded; others skip it.

>TRBJ2-7|-|TRBV28|many
CASSPDSDPLGYEQYF
TGTGCCAGCAGCCCGGACAGTGACCCTCTCGGGTACGAGCAGTACTTC
>TRBJ2-5|-|TRBV12-3/TRBV12-4|many
CASSFLQQETQYF
TGTGCCAGCAGTTTTCTACAGCAAGAGACCCAGTACTTC
>TRBJ1-5|-|TRBV10-3|few
CAISESMAGGAQHF
TGTGCCATCAGTGAGTCGATGGCGGGAGGGGCCCAGCATTTT
>TRBJ2-7|TRBD1|TRBV10-3|-
CAIRDRAWDEQYF
TGTGCCATCAGGGACAGGGCGTGGGACGAGCAGTACTTC
>TRBJ2-5|-|TRBV11-2|few
CASSTSWGVGGETQYF
TGTGCCAGCAGCACCTCTTGGGGAGTGGGGGGAGAGACCCAGTACTTC
>TRBJ2-3|-|TRBV28|many
CASSFNGQGSTDTQYF
TGTGCCAGCAGTTTCAACGGCCAGGGGAGCACAGATACGCAGTATTTT
>TRBJ1-5|-|TRBV12-3/TRBV12-4|many
CASSSARGDGNQPQHF
TGTGCCAGCAGCTCCGCCAGGGGTGATGGCAATCAGCCCCAGCATTTT
>TRBJ2-2|-|TRBV28|many
CASSTITGFGTGELFF
TGTGCCAGCAGTACGATTACAGGGTTTGGCACCGGGGAGCTGTTTTTT
>TRBJ1-5|TRBD1|TRBV6-1|few
CASSEGTVYSNQPQHF
TGTGCCAGCAGTGAGGGGACAGTTTATAGCAATCAGCCCCAGCATTTT
>TRBJ2-7|TRBD2|TRBV3-1|-
CASSRPTSGRASIYEQYF
TGTGCCAGCAGCCGCCCGACTAGCGGGAGGGCCTCTATCTACGAGCAGTACTTC
>TRBJ1-1|TRBD1|TRBV12-3/TRBV12-4|many
CASRPTTGANTEAFF
TGTGCCAGCAGACCTACGACAGGGGCGAACACTGAAGCTTTCTTT
>TRBJ2-5|TRBD2|TRBV9|many
CASSVSGGRAAGDETQYF
TGTGCCAGCAGCGTGTCCGGCGGGAGGGCCGCTGGGGATGAGACCCAGTACTTC
>TRBJ1-5|-|TRBV19|few
CASSIEGGGKPQHF
TGTGCCAGTAGTATAGAAGGAGGGGGAAAGCCCCAGCATTTT
>TRBJ2-7|TRBD2|TRBV20-1|few
CSARGISGGVFHEQYF
TGCAGTGCCAGGGGAATTAGCGGGGGAGTATTCCACGAGCAGTACTTC
>TRBJ2-1|TRBD2|TRBV24-1|many
CATSAGTSGYNEQFF
TGTGCCACCAGTGCGGGGACTAGCGGCTACAATGAGCAGTTCTTC
>TRBJ1-3|-|TRBV29-1|-
CSVDAGGNTIYF
TGCAGCGTTGATGCGGGTGGAAACACCATATATTTT
>TRBJ1-1|TRBD1|TRBV3-1|few
CASNRGSGGTTTEAFF
TGTGCCAGCAACAGGGGTTCAGGGGGGACTACCACTGAAGCTTTCTTT
>TRBJ1-1|-|TRBV7-9|-
CASSPLREPEAFF
TGTGCCAGCAGCCCCCTACGGGAACCTGAAGCTTTCTTT
>TRBJ2-4|TRBD1|TRBV3-1|-
CASSPRTGLGKNIQYF
TGTGCCAGCAGCCCCCGGACAGGGCTAGGCAAAAACATTCAGTACTTC
>TRBJ2-2|-|TRBV11-2|-
CASSLDLLGRSNTGELFF
TGTGCCAGCAGCTTAGATCTTTTAGGCAGAAGTAACACCGGGGAGCTGTTTTTT
>TRBJ2-3|TRBD2|TRBV20-1|few
CSARDLNLAGGPDTQYF
TGCAGTGCTAGAGACCTGAACCTGGCGGGAGGGCCCGATACGCAGTATTTT
>TRBJ1-1|-|TRBV7-9|-
CASSSLKSATEAFF
TGTGCCAGCAGCTCCCTTAAGTCGGCCACTGAAGCTTTCTTT
>TRBJ2-7|TRBD1|TRBV28|many
CASSHAGGGYEQYF
TGTGCCAGCAGCCACGCAGGGGGCGGCTACGAGCAGTACTTC
>TRBJ2-1|TRBD2|TRBV11-1|-
CASSLGRGRDEQFF
TGTGCCAGCAGCTTAGGGCGAGGGAGGGATGAGCAGTTCTTC
>TRBJ2-5|TRBD2|TRBV29-1|many
CSVEDLQVQRGVETQYF
TGCAGCGTTGAAGATCTTCAGGTCCAGCGGGGGGTTGAGACCCAGTACTTC
>TRBJ1-4|-|TRBV29-1|many
CSVGGEKLFF
TGCAGCGTTGGAGGAGAAAAACTGTTTTTT
>TRBJ1-4|-|TRBV28|many
CASRWGGITNEKLFF
TGTGCCAGCAGATGGGGGGGCATTACTAATGAAAAACTGTTTTTT
>TRBJ1-2|-|TRBV6-1|-
CATRIGVGGYTF
TGTGCCACCAGAATCGGTGTTGGTGGCTACACCTTC
>TRBJ2-7|TRBD1|TRBV29-1|many
CSVEVDRGGQYF
TGCAGCGTTGAGGTGGACAGGGGGGGGCAGTACTTC
>TRBJ2-7|-|TRBV13|many
CASSSARSSYEQYF
TGTGCCAGCAGTTCAGCGAGGAGCTCCTACGAGCAGTACTTC
>TRBJ2-1|-|TRBV6-1|many
CASRLKAYNEQFF
TGTGCCAGCAGATTGAAAGCCTACAATGAGCAGTTCTTC
>TRBJ1-1|-|TRBV28|many
CASSQGGFTEAFF
TGTGCCAGCAGCCAAGGGGGATTTACTGAAGCTTTCTTT
>TRBJ2-7|-|TRBV12-3/TRBV12-4|many
CASSFEAGAYEQYF
TGTGCCAGCAGTTTTGAGGCGGGGGCGTACGAGCAGTACTTC
>TRBJ2-1|-|TRBV5-8|-
CASSSSDRADLNEQFF
TGTGCCAGCAGCTCGAGCGATCGGGCGGATCTTAATGAGCAGTTCTTC
>TRBJ2-5|-|TRBV9|-
CASSVGTQETQYF
TGTGCCAGCAGCGTAGGGACCCAAGAGACCCAGTACTTC